The present T cell receptor beta chain was sequenced within a study of blood T cells in healthy people across ages. V lost 6 bases and J lost 1, with 21 bases in between. This CDR3 is built from 17 residues. CDR1 and CDR2 (germline): MNHNY, SVGAGI (reference sequence). PCR was performed a second time for roughly 7 to 12 cycles using a sample-barcoded 5' primer and a J-beta primer mix. A single record per CDR3 protein comes from TCRdb applying MiXCR to the 5' RACE reads. The sample records nearly 800,000 distinct CDR3 sequences, around a quarter being singletons. This clonotype was seen only a few times. These data were also filed under a second study, of T cells of mothers and their children.

The origin of this receptor is a boy younger than 18 in good health. The sequenced material came from blood. V usage is TRBV6-6 and J usage is TRBJ1-1; tentatively, D is TRBD1 (5 bases). CDR3 loop: CASRDMGLQEANTEAFF. The CDR3 DNA sequence: TGTGCCAGCAGGGATATGGGATTACAGGAGGCGAACACTGAAGCTTTCTTT.